A single sample gave rise to the 27 T cell receptor beta chains below, sequenced in a study of OX40 agonist ivuxolimab in advanced cancers. This table comes from immunoSEQ multiplex PCR, and its TCRdb copy is limited to in-frame clones, with some not included. The profile shows 45,000 to 55,000 clones, 80% to 90% of them singletons. The sequencing here drew on CD4+ or CD8+ T cells sorted from blood, taken in a trial of the OX40 agonist ivuxolimab. The receptors originated from an adult with an advanced solid tumor such as melanoma, head and neck, liver or kidney cancer.

The V gene is TRBV5-5, the J gene TRBJ1-4; no reliable D call. CDR1 is SGHKS and CDR2 is YYEKEE in the germline V gene (reference sequence). V was shortened by 2 bases and J by 5 bases, with 7 bases between the two germline ends. This CDR3 has 13 amino acids. For the CDR3, the DNA is TGTGCCAGCAGCTTAGGGAAGAATGAAAAACTGTTTTTT. Translating gives CASSLGKNEKLFF.

The rearrangement joins TRBV7-3 to TRBJ2-5; unclear D gene. CDR1 and CDR2 from the germline V gene are SGHTA and FQGTGA. The V gene lost 4 bases and the J gene lost 2 bases, with 8 bases spanning the gap. This CDR3 has 13 amino acids. CDR3 in amino acids: CASSSSPQETQYF. CDR3 in DNA: TGTGCCAGCAGCTCCTCGCCGCAAGAGACCCAGTACTTC.

This chain connects TRBV11-2 to TRBJ1-1; 8 positions match TRBD1. CDR3 size: 12 residues. The germline V gene encodes CDR1 SGHAT and CDR2 FQNNGV. Trimming took 3 bases from V and 11 from J; bases not matched to a gene: 5. The CDR3 nucleotides read TGTGCCAGCAGCTTGAGGACAGGGTTGGCTTTCTTT. This sequence encodes CASSLRTGLAFF.

The gene calls are TRBV6-5 and TRBJ2-5; 8 nucleotides match TRBD2. The V gene's germline CDR1 is MNHEY and CDR2 SVGAGI. This CDR3 is built from 14 residues. The V gene end was trimmed by 8 bases and the J gene end by 4 bases; junction bases not matched to a gene: 9. The CDR3 loop is CASRLFLAGETQYF. The CDR3 DNA sequence: TGTGCCAGCCGACTCTTCCTAGCGGGAGAGACCCAGTACTTC.

This clone has a handful of counts. This rearrangement joins TRBV30 to TRBJ1-1, with D maybe TRBD1 (5 bases). Germline CDR1 is GTSNPN and CDR2 is SVGIG (reference sequence). With 0 bases removed from V and 9 bases from J, the gap between germline ends came to 11 bases. The CDR3 runs to 12 residues. CDR3 nucleotides: TGTGCCTGGAGTGTCGTAGGGACCAAAGCTTTCTTT. Translated: CAWSVVGTKAFF. Full variable domain (outside the CDR3, taken from reference TRBV30 and TRBJ1-1): SQTIHQWPATLVQPVGSPLSLECTVEGTSNPNLYWYRQAAGRGLQLLFYSVGIGQISSEVPQNLSASRPQDRQFILSSKKLLLSDSGFYLCAWSVVGTKAFFGQGTRLTVV.

This clone was observed a few times. The gene calls are TRBV5-1 and TRBJ2-7, with 9 bases that match TRBD1. CDR1 SGHRS and CDR2 YFSETQ come from the germline V gene. The length of the CDR3 is 15 residues. V was pared by 4 bases and J by 6 bases, with 11 bases of the junction left unmatched. The CDR3 DNA is TGCGCCAGCAGCCTGGGACAGGGTGGGAGCGGCGAGCAGTACTTC. As protein: CASSLGQGGSGEQYF.

The V call is TRBV18, the J call TRBJ2-3, with D possibly TRBD1 on 5 matching bases. Germline CDR1 KGHSH, CDR2 LQKENI. V was clipped by 3 bases and J by 6 bases, with 16 bases between them. This CDR3 contains 15 residues. The CDR3 here is CASSPRFQGEDTQYF. The CDR3 bases are TGTGCCAGCTCACCTCGGTTTCAGGGCGAGGATACGCAGTATTTT.

This chain joins TRBV6-1 and TRBJ2-2; 9 bases align to TRBD1. V was clipped by 6 bases and J by 3 bases; unmatched bases: 5. The germline gives CDR1 MNHNS, CDR2 SASEGT. The CDR3 runs to 15 residues. In DNA, the CDR3 is TGTGCCAGCAGCCAGGGGACAGGGCACACCGGGGAGCTGTTTTTT. It codes for CASSQGTGHTGELFF.

This clone occurred once. The chain is built from TRBV5-1 and TRBJ2-2; D may match TRBD1 or TRBD2 (5 bases each). Germline CDR1 and CDR2: SGHRS and YFSETQ. CDR3 length: 15 amino acids. V was trimmed by 0 bases and J by 4 bases, leaving 10 bases between them. DNA of the CDR3: TGCGCCAGCAGCTTGGCGGGACCCATCACCGGGGAGCTGTTTTTT. This sequence encodes CASSLAGPITGELFF.

The V call is TRBV5-1, the J call TRBJ2-5; D is possibly TRBD1 (6 bases). The ends were cut back, 0 bases at V and 4 bases at J, with 16 bases in the middle. CDR1 and CDR2 from the germline V gene are SGHRS and YFSETQ. This CDR3 region has 16 residues. The CDR3 protein is CASSLGPRGGGETQYF. CDR3 sequence (DNA): TGCGCCAGCAGCTTGGGCCCCAGGGGCGGCGGAGAGACCCAGTACTTC. The full variable domain, rest sourced from reference TRBV5-1 and TRBJ2-5, is KAGVTQTPRYLIKTRGQQVTLSCSPISGHRSVSWYQQTPGQGLQFLFEYFSETQRNKGNFPGRFSGRQFSNSRSEMNVSTLELGDSALYLCASSLGPRGGGETQYFGPGTRLLVL.

This chain connects TRBV30 to TRBJ2-2; no clear D gene. Germline values: CDR1 GTSNPN, CDR2 SVGIG (reference sequence). Trimming pared 3 bases from V and 7 bases from J, leaving 12 bases between. This CDR3 has 13 amino acids. The CDR3, as DNA: TGTGCCTGGAGGGGGAATAGTGACGGGGAGCTGTTTTTT. Amino acid sequence: CAWRGNSDGELFF.

The CDR3 spells CASSDPTPSCEQFF. In DNA, the CDR3 is TGTGCCAGCAGTGACCCGACTCCGAGTTGCGAGCAGTTCTTC. This chain uses TRBV6-4 with TRBJ2-1; D not resolved. V shed 2 bases and J shed 10 bases, with 15 bases lying between them. Germline CDR1 is MRHNA and CDR2 is SNTAGT. The CDR3 consists of 14 residues.

V and J are TRBV18 and TRBJ1-1; 11 positions match TRBD1. CDR1 KGHSH and CDR2 LQKENI come from the germline V gene. The CDR3 consists of 14 residues. Trimming cost V 3 bases and J 4 bases; bases outside gene matches: 1. This CDR3 reads CASSPGQGGTEAFF. The CDR3 DNA reads as TGTGCCAGCTCACCGGGACAGGGGGGCACTGAAGCTTTCTTT.

V is TRBV11-2 and J is TRBJ2-7; 9 bases match TRBD1. The V and J ends lost 6 bases and 5 bases, in that order; junction bases with no gene match: 11. CDR3 size: 15 residues. CDR1 and CDR2 (germline): SGHAT, FQNNGV. The CDR3 coding sequence is TGTGCCAGCAGGACCGGACAGGGGATCTTCCACGAGCAGTACTTC. This encodes CASRTGQGIFHEQYF.

The chain links TRBV11-3 to TRBJ1-5; D not certain. Germline V gene sequence: CDR1 SGHNT, CDR2 YENEEA. Deletions cut 1 base from V and 4 bases from J, with 11 bases between. The CDR3 loop spans 15 amino acids. CDR3 DNA sequence: TGTGCCAGCAGCTTAGGTAGGTTCGGTAATCAGCCCCAGCATTTT. Translated: CASSLGRFGNQPQHF.

This clone has only a few counts. V is TRBV15 and J is TRBJ1-3; no definite D call. Trimming removed 0 bases at V and 4 bases at J, with 7 bases between. Germline V gene lookup returns CDR1 LNHNV and CDR2 YYDKDF (reference sequence). The length of the CDR3 is 14 residues. The CDR3 region has the DNA TGTGCCACCAGCAGAGATCTAGGGGGAAACACCATATATTTT. Its protein is CATSRDLGGNTIYF.

The chain carries TRBV6-5 and TRBJ2-5; D is unresolved. Trimming shortened V by 4 bases and J by 7 bases, and 10 bases separated the two germline ends. The CDR3 is 12 amino acids. Germline V gene data show CDR1 as MNHEY and CDR2 as SVGAGI. The CDR3 DNA sequence: TGTGCCAGCAGTTCCCAACTTGGGACCCAGTACTTC. As protein: CASSSQLGTQYF.

This chain joins TRBV7-2 and TRBJ2-7, with D unresolved. Trimming took 3 bases from V and 0 from J, leaving 9 bases between them. Germline loops: CDR1 SGHTA, CDR2 FQGNSA. CDR3 length equals 14 residues. The DNA for the CDR3 is TGTGCCAGCAGCTTTGGCGGCATCTCCTACGAGCAGTACTTC. Amino acids: CASSFGGISYEQYF.

The chain uses TRBV15 and TRBJ2-3, with no clear D. This CDR3 has 14 amino acids. V dropped 0 bases and J dropped 1 base, with 5 bases sitting between them. Germline V gene lookup returns CDR1 LNHNV and CDR2 YYDKDF (reference sequence). The chain's CDR3 is CATSREAGTDTQYF. The CDR3 bases are TGTGCCACCAGCAGAGAGGCAGGCACAGATACGCAGTATTTT.

The genes are TRBV5-1 and TRBJ2-7; D perhaps matches TRBD1 (5 bases). Deletions cut 4 bases from V and 3 bases from J, with 17 bases between. The germline V gene encodes CDR1 SGHRS and CDR2 YFSETQ. The CDR3 extends over 15 amino acids. In DNA form, the CDR3 reads TGCGCCAGCAGCCGCGATCAGACAGCCGTCTACGAGCAGTACTTC. This gives the protein CASSRDQTAVYEQYF.

The chain has TRBV19 and TRBJ2-5; D assignment may be TRBD1 or TRBD2 (5 bases each). The CDR3 extends over 13 amino acids. V lost 1 base to trimming and J lost 5 bases, with 8 bases between them. CDR1 and CDR2 (germline): LNHDA, SQIVND (reference sequence). The CDR3 sequence is CASSIARGETQYF. CDR3 sequence (DNA): TGTGCCAGTAGTATAGCGAGGGGTGAGACCCAGTACTTC.

This clone has a single count. The V call is TRBV28, the J call TRBJ2-6; the D is unclear. The V gene's germline CDR1 is MDHEN and CDR2 SYDVKM. The V gene lost 8 bases and the J gene lost 0 bases, with 5 bases spanning the gap. CDR3 size: 13 residues. The CDR3 coding sequence is TGTGCCAGCCTGCACTCTGGGGCCAACGTCCTGACTTTC. Translating gives CASLHSGANVLTF.

The chain recombines TRBV29-1 with TRBJ2-6; 8 bases are shared with TRBD1. V lost 6 bases to trimming and J lost 0 bases; unmatched junction nucleotides: 7. Germline loops: CDR1 SQVTM, CDR2 ANQGSEA. This CDR3 region has 16 residues. CDR3 residues: CSVQGRGLSGANVLTF. In DNA, the CDR3 is TGCAGCGTCCAAGGCAGGGGGCTCTCTGGGGCCAACGTCCTGACTTTC.

V is TRBV28 and J is TRBJ1-4; 9 nucleotides align to TRBD1. This CDR3 has 16 residues. V trimming: 1 base; J trimming: 8 bases; junction bases outside the gene matches: 8. Germline V gene lookup returns CDR1 MDHEN and CDR2 SYDVKM. The DNA of the CDR3 is TGTGCCAGCAGTTTATCGGGGACAGGGTGGTCGGAAAAACTGTTTTTT. Translating it yields CASSLSGTGWSEKLFF.

The rearrangement links TRBV2 to TRBJ2-3; 8 positions agree with TRBD1. The germline V gene encodes CDR1 SNHLY and CDR2 FYNNEI. The CDR3 has 14 amino acids. The V segment lost 6 bases and the J segment 4 bases; nucleotides outside the gene matches: 6. Here the CDR3 DNA reads TGTGCCAGCAGCCGGACAGGGACCCCAGATACGCAGTATTTT. Translation: CASSRTGTPDTQYF. Looking up the rest from reference TRBV2 and TRBJ2-3 gives the full variable domain: EPEVTQTPSHQVTQMGQEVILRCVPISNHLYFYWYRQILGQKVEFLVSFYNNEISEKSEIFDDQFSVERPDGSNFTLKIRSTKLEDSAMYFCASSRTGTPDTQYFGPGTRLTVL.

Note on this clone: Compared with germline, one end of the junction differs, possibly owing to a read error. The V and J genes are TRBV7-7 and TRBJ2-3; weak D call: TRBD1 (6 bases). Germline values: CDR1 SSHAT, CDR2 FNYEAQ (reference sequence). The CDR3 is 13 residues long. The CDR3 is CASSRDTTDTQYF. The DNA of the CDR3 is TGTGCTAGCAGCCGGGACACCACAGATACGCAGTATTTT.

Details on this clone: Other DNA sequences in this specimen translate into the identical CDR3. The rearrangement links TRBV11-3 to TRBJ2-3; the match to TRBD2 covers 8 bases. The CDR3 sequence is 15 residues long. V trimming: 4 bases; J trimming: 12 bases; junction bases outside the gene matches: 15. Germline V lookup: CDR1 SGHNT, CDR2 YENEEA. CDR3 in amino acids: CASSSGEIRGGTQYF. The CDR3, as DNA: TGTGCCAGCAGCTCAGGCGAAATTCGGGGGGGTACACAGTATTTT.